These 14 T cell receptor beta chains were all obtained from the same sample, sequenced in a study of blood T cell repertoires in COVID-19. This table comes from immunoSEQ multiplex PCR, and its TCRdb copy is limited to in-frame clones, with some not included. The sample lists some 150,000 clones; roughly 86% were seen once. Sample: peripheral blood. These receptor sequences come from a woman aged 60-75 years who had recovered from COVID-19.

The CDR3 is CASSRRAGGGFQPQHF. The CDR3 coding sequence is TGTGCCAGCAGCCGACGGGCAGGGGGTGGTTTTCAGCCCCAGCATTTT. The rearrangement links TRBV2 to TRBJ1-5; 7 bases match TRBD1. The germline CDR1 and CDR2 sequences are SNHLY and FYNNEI. The CDR3 is made up of 16 amino acids. The V and J ends lost 6 bases and 6 bases, in that order; junction bases with no gene match: 14.

The genes are TRBV7-3 and TRBJ2-2, with a tentative D call TRBD2 (6 bases). V gave up 2 bases and J gave up 3 bases, with 7 bases separating them. The CDR3 contains 14 residues. Germline V gene lookup returns CDR1 SGHTA and CDR2 FQGTGA. This CDR3 is CASSLAGHTGELFF. In DNA form, the CDR3 reads TGTGCCAGCAGCTTAGCGGGGCACACCGGGGAGCTGTTTTTT.

The J gene is TRBJ1-4, the V gene TRBV6-5, with D perhaps TRBD1 (5 bases). Germline CDR1 and CDR2: MNHEY and SVGAGI. This CDR3 has 15 residues. The V end was cut by 5 bases, the J end by 7 bases, with 17 bases between. The CDR3 DNA is TGTGCCAGCAGTCCCGGGGGGGGTTTTAGTGAAAAACTGTTTTTT. Its protein is CASSPGGGFSEKLFF.

J is TRBJ1-6 and V is TRBV4-1; 10 nucleotides match TRBD1. Germline loops: CDR1 MGHRA, CDR2 YSYEKL. CDR3 size: 15 residues. V was clipped by 1 base and J by 7 bases; unmatched bases: 1. The CDR3 DNA is TGCGCCAGCAGCCAAGTGGGACAGGGGAATTCACCCCTCCACTTT. Its protein product is CASSQVGQGNSPLHF.

The chain couples TRBV2 to TRBJ2-5; D is perhaps TRBD2 (5 bases). The length of the CDR3 is 12 residues. Germline CDR1 is SNHLY and CDR2 is FYNNEI. Trimming removed 3 bases at V and 5 bases at J, with 7 bases between. This CDR3 is CASSDGSETQYF. DNA of the CDR3: TGTGCCAGCAGTGATGGGAGTGAGACCCAGTACTTC.

The count of this clone is one. V and J are TRBV2 and TRBJ2-5, with D maybe TRBD2 (5 bases). Trimming stripped 6 bases from V and 5 bases from J, with 13 bases between. The CDR3 is 13 amino acids. Germline V lookup: CDR1 SNHLY, CDR2 FYNNEI. As DNA, the CDR3 is TGTGCCAGCAGGCTGGAGTCGGGGGAGACCCAGTACTTC. It encodes CASRLESGETQYF.

The chain carries TRBV3-1 (or the pseudogene TRBV3-2) and TRBJ1-6, with 7 nucleotides matching TRBD1. CDR1 and CDR2 from the germline V gene are LGHDT and YNNKEL (reference sequence). The CDR3 spans 16 residues. V lost 1 base to trimming and J lost 5 bases; unmatched junction nucleotides: 5. The CDR3 loop reads CASSQVFGTDNSPLHF. Here the CDR3 DNA reads TGTGCCAGCAGCCAAGTCTTTGGGACAGATAATTCACCCCTCCACTTT.

The V and J genes are TRBV28 and TRBJ2-1; a weak D match, TRBD2 (5 bases). Between the trimmed V and J ends, which lost 8 bases and 7 bases, there was a span of 18 bases. Germline CDR1 and CDR2: MDHEN and SYDVKM. CDR3 length: 14 residues. CDR3 region: CASHYLARVNEQFF. The CDR3 bases are TGTGCCAGCCATTACCTAGCTAGGGTGAATGAGCAGTTCTTC.

This clone appeared a single time. This rearrangement joins TRBV18 to TRBJ1-2; the D gene is possibly TRBD1 (6 bases). The CDR3 length is 13 residues. V lost 1 base, J lost 8 bases, and 11 bases lay in between. Germline V gene sequence: CDR1 KGHSH, CDR2 LQKENI. The CDR3 region is CASSPRDTQGYTF. Here the CDR3 DNA reads TGTGCCAGCTCACCACGGGACACCCAAGGCTACACCTTC.

There are a few counts of this clone. The rearrangement uses TRBV3-1 (or the pseudogene TRBV3-2) and TRBJ1-4; 8 bases fit TRBD1. The CDR3 loop spans 16 amino acids. The V gene end was trimmed by 4 bases and the J gene end by 1 base; junction bases not matched to a gene: 5. Germline loops: CDR1 LGHDT, CDR2 YNNKEL (reference sequence). The CDR3 here is CASSPGQGVTNEKLFF. CDR3 nucleotides: TGTGCCAGCAGCCCAGGACAGGGAGTAACTAATGAAAAACTGTTTTTT.

This clone was observed a few times. V is TRBV7-2 and J is TRBJ2-7, with TRBD2 matching 9 bases. CDR3 length equals 15 residues. Germline V gives CDR1 SGHTA, CDR2 FQGNSA. J lost 2 bases, V lost 0 bases, and 2 bases had no gene match. CDR3 nucleotide sequence: TGTGCCAGCAGCTTAGCGACTAGCGGTCCCTACGAGCAGTACTTC. As protein: CASSLATSGPYEQYF.

This clone was recorded a few times. This chain links TRBV5-1 with TRBJ1-6; 7 positions agree with TRBD1. The CDR3 length is 15 residues. Germline loops: CDR1 SGHRS, CDR2 YFSETQ. V lost 4 bases, J lost 6 bases, and 7 bases stayed unmatched. The CDR3 here is CASSDLTGSNSPLHF. In DNA form, the CDR3 reads TGCGCCAGCAGCGATCTGACAGGGTCTAATTCACCCCTCCACTTT.

This clone was seen only once. V is TRBV2 and J is TRBJ1-2; 7 bases are shared with TRBD1. Trimming took 7 bases from V and 7 from J; bases not matched to a gene: 9. Germline CDR1 and CDR2: SNHLY and FYNNEI. The CDR3 contains 13 residues. CDR3 residues: CASTQDRALGYTF. The CDR3 nucleotides read TGTGCCAGCACACAAGACAGGGCACTTGGCTACACCTTC.

The J gene is TRBJ1-2, the V gene TRBV12-3 or TRBV12-4, with 9 bases fitting TRBD1. CDR3 length equals 13 residues. The V segment lost 5 bases and the J segment 8 bases; nucleotides outside the gene matches: 6. In DNA form, the CDR3 reads TGTGCCAGCAGTCGGACAGGGGTCTGGGGCTACACCTTC. This codes for CASSRTGVWGYTF.